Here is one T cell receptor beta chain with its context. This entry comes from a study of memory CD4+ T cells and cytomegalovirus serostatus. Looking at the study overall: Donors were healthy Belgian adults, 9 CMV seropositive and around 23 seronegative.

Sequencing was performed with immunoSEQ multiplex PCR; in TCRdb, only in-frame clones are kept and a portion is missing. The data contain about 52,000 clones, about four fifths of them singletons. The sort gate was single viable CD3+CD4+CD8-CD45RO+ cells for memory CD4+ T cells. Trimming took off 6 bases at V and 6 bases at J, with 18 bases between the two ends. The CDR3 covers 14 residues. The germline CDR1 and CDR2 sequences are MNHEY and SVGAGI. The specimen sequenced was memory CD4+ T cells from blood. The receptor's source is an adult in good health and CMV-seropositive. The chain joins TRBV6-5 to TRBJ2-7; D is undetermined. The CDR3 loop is CASSSLGRSGEQYF. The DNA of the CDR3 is TGTGCCAGCAGCTCCTTGGGCAGGTCGGGCGAGCAGTACTTC.